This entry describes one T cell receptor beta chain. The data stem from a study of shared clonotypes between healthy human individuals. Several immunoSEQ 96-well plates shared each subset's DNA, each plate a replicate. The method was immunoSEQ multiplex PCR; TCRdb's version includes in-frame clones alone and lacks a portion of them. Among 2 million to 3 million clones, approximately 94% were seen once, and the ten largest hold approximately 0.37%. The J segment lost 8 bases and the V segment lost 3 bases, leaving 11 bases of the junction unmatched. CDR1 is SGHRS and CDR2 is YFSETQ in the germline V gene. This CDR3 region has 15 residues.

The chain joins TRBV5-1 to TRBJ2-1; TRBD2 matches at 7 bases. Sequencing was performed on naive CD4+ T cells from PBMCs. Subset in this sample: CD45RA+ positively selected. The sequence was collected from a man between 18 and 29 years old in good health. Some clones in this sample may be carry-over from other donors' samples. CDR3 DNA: TGCGCCAGCAGCTCCATGGGGGGGAGGGTCGATGAGCAGTTCTTC. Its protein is CASSSMGGRVDEQFF.